The clone carrying this T cell receptor (beta chain) came up once. Its antigen is currently unknown. This specimen belongs to a study of blood T cells in healthy people across ages. Study results and caveats: A greater number of naive CD4+ cells and higher diversity distinguished long-lived donors from aged donors. CMV infection status of these donors was not known.

Then a second PCR, running roughly 7 to 11 cycles, was carried out with a sample-barcoded 5' primer and a J-beta primer mix. Individual samples furnished no less than 3 million CDR3-containing paired-end reads apiece. TCRdb passed the 5' RACE reads through MiXCR, listing each CDR3 protein once. Of 450,000 to 700,000 distinct CDR3 sequences listed, about 25% are singletons. This CDR3 has 15 amino acids. The germline gives CDR1 SGHNT, CDR2 YENEEA. V lost 2 bases to trimming and J lost 4 bases; unmatched junction nucleotides: 5. This TCR derives from a woman between 65 and 79 years old in good health. Sequencing used blood. The chain recombines TRBV11-3 with TRBJ2-1; TRBD2 matches at 7 bases. CDR3 DNA: TGTGCCAGCAGCTTACAAACGGGGGGTTACAATGAGCAGTTCTTC. This sequence encodes CASSLQTGGYNEQFF.